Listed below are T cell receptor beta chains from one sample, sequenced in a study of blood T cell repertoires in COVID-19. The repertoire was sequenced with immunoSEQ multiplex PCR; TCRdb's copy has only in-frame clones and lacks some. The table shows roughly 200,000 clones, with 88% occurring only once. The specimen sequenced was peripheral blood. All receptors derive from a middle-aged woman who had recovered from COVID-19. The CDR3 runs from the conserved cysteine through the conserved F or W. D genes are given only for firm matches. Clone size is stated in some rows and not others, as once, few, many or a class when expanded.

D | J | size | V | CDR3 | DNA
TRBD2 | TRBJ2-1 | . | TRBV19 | CASSSTSGRFLGWNEQFF | TGTGCCAGTAGTAGTACTAGCGGGAGGTTCCTGGGATGGAATGAGCAGTTCTTC
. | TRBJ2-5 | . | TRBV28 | CASSDWRETQYF | TGTGCCAGCAGTGACTGGCGGGAGACCCAGTACTTC
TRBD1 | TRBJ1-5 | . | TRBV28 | CATTGQGKNQPQHF | TGTGCCACCACTGGACAGGGGAAAAATCAGCCCCAGCATTTT
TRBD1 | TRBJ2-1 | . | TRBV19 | CASSIGDRDVHEQFF | TGTGCCAGTAGTATTGGGGACAGGGATGTCCATGAGCAGTTCTTC
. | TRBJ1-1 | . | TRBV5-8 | CASSFWTAKQNTEAFF | TGTGCCAGCAGCTTCTGGACAGCGAAACAGAACACTGAAGCTTTCTTT
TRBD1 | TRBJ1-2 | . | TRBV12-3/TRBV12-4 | CASSGTGIYGYTF | TGTGCCAGCAGTGGGACAGGGATTTATGGCTACACCTTC
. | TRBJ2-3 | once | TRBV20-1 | CSAGLTDTQYF | TGCAGTGCTGGACTCACAGATACGCAGTATTTT
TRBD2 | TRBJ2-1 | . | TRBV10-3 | CATKDGAGGPLSLNEQFF | TGTGCCACAAAGGACGGTGCGGGAGGACCTCTCTCTCTCAATGAGCAGTTCTTC
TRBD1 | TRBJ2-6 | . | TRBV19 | CASSRDSPSGANVLTF | TGTGCCAGTAGCAGGGACAGTCCCTCTGGGGCCAACGTCCTGACTTTC
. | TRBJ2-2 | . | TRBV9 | CASTRGRTGELFF | TGTGCCAGCACCAGAGGGAGAACCGGGGAGCTGTTTTTT
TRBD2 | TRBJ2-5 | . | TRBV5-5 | CASSSWGSGVETQYF | TGTGCCAGCAGCTCTTGGGGGAGCGGGGTCGAGACCCAGTACTTC
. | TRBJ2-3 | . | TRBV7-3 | CASSLGPQGGDTQYF | TGTGCCAGCAGCTTAGGTCCGCAGGGCGGCGATACGCAGTATTTT
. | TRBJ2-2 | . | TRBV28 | CASSPSFYLRGSGELFF | TGTGCCAGCAGTCCGAGTTTCTATCTTAGGGGGTCCGGGGAGCTGTTTTTT
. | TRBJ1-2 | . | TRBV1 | CTSSQDLREANYGYTF | TGCACCAGCAGCCAAGATTTAAGGGAGGCGAACTATGGCTACACCTTC
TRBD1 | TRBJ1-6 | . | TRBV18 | CASSASDRGNSPLHF | TGTGCCAGCTCCGCCTCGGACAGGGGAAATTCACCCCTCCACTTT
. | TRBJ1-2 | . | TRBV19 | CASTLQGQNYGYTF | TGTGCCAGTACCCTACAAGGACAGAACTATGGCTACACCTTC
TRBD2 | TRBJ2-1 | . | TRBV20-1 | CSASPGKRAGVSLSYNEQFF | TGCAGTGCTAGTCCAGGGAAGAGGGCGGGAGTATCCCTTTCCTACAATGAGCAGTTCTTC
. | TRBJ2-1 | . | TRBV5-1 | CASSSRSSAYNEQFF | TGCGCCAGCAGCTCCCGGTCGAGCGCGTACAATGAGCAGTTCTTC
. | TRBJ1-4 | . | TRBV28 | CASRIGGKGEKLFF | TGTGCCAGCAGAATAGGGGGTAAAGGGGAAAAACTGTTTTTT
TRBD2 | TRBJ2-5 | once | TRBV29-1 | CSVERGSGRRGETQYF | TGCAGCGTTGAAAGGGGAAGCGGGAGGCGGGGGGAGACCCAGTACTTC
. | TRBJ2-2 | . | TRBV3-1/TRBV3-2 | CASSQGWQNTGELFF | TGTGCCAGCAGCCAAGGGTGGCAGAACACCGGGGAGCTGTTTTTT
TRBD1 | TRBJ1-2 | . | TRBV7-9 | CASSFSGQEENYGYTF | TGTGCCAGCAGCTTTTCGGGACAGGAGGAAAACTATGGCTACACCTTC
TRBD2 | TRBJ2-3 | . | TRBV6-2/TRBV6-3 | CASSPQRTGTSGRSTDTQYF | TGTGCCAGCAGCCCACAACGAACCGGGACTAGCGGGCGAAGCACAGATACGCAGTATTTT
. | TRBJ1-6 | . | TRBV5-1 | CASSLDLSSYNSPLHF | TGCGCCAGCAGCTTGGACTTAAGCTCCTATAATTCACCCCTCCACTTT
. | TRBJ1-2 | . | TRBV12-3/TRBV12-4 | CASSLLQGLGYTF | TGTGCCAGCAGTTTACTTCAGGGGTTAGGCTACACCTTC
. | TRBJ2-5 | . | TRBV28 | CASSLSQQETQYF | TGTGCCAGCAGTTTATCGCAGCAAGAGACCCAGTACTTC
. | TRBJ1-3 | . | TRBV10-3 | CAISESSAGNTIYF | TGTGCCATCAGTGAATCTTCGGCTGGAAACACCATATATTTT
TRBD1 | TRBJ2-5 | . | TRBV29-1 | CSSQGANSGTETQYF | TGCAGCTCCCAGGGGGCGAATTCGGGTACAGAGACCCAGTACTTC
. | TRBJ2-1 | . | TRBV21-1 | CASSTLPHFAWENAYNEQFF | TGTGCCAGCAGCACTCTCCCGCACTTCGCTTGGGAGAACGCGTACAATGAGCAGTTCTTC
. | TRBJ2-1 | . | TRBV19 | CASSMGGPTITKNEQFF | TGTGCCAGTAGTATGGGGGGACCCACGATAACAAAGAATGAGCAGTTCTTC
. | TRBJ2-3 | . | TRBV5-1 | CASSFLRAFSTDTQYF | TGCGCCAGCAGCTTTCTGCGAGCGTTTAGCACAGATACGCAGTATTTT
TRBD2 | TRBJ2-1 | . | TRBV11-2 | CASSSRGLAPLNEQFF | TGTGCCAGCAGTTCCCGCGGACTAGCTCCCCTCAATGAGCAGTTCTTC